This is a list of T cell receptor beta chains from one sample in a study of OX40 agonist ivuxolimab in advanced cancers. The table came from immunoSEQ multiplex PCR; TCRdb's copy has only in-frame clones and leaves some out. The table has 95,000 to 150,000 clones, around 89% seen once. Source: CD4+ or CD8+ T cells sorted from blood, taken in a trial of the OX40 agonist ivuxolimab. These receptors were obtained from an adult with an advanced solid tumor such as melanoma, head and neck, liver or kidney cancer. CDR3s include the opening cysteine and the closing phenylalanine or tryptophan. A D gene is named only where the DNA matches it firmly.

NA TRBV7-9 CASSLDATGELFF
NA TRBV23-1 CASSQLGYCRPLGQFF
NA TRBV11-2 CASSLAAGFGTEAFF
TRBD2 TRBV7-2 CASSLARVAGQYF
NA TRBV28 CASSRQADEKLFF
NA TRBV7-2 CASSQWTALNNSPLHF
NA TRBV27 CASILGGGLETYEQYF
NA TRBV28 CASSFEGIGAEGYGYTF
NA TRBV9 CASSVVGGAWDTQYF
TRBD1 TRBV7-3 CASSPGQGRGTDTQYF
NA TRBV30 CAWSVMGKQPQHF
NA TRBV5-6 CASSLDPSGSYNEQFF
NA TRBV30 CAWSVTGSDGYTF
TRBD2 TRBV7-2 CASSPEGLAGGYTQYF
TRBD2 TRBV6-4 CASSDLGGGARNEQFF
TRBD1 TRBV7-9 CASSPKTGVGAFF
NA TRBV5-1 CASSPAQGSTEAFF
TRBD1 TRBV7-2 CASSRDRQETQYF
TRBD2 TRBV7-2 CASRIGTSVAGELFF
NA TRBV4-3 CASSQALVRTEAFF
NA TRBV19 CASSIDAGVRSYEQYF
TRBD1 TRBV29-1 CSVPGQGYTEAFF
NA TRBV28 CASSTPQGGTNEKLFF
NA TRBV18 CASSHGSAQGGTDTQYF
NA TRBV15 CATSRAATNEKLFF
NA TRBV21-1 CASRPGTDTQYF
TRBD1 TRBV5-5 CASTQQGAAGGYTF
NA TRBV28 CASTGSNTEAFF
TRBD1 TRBV4-3 CASSPGGLLYGNEQFF